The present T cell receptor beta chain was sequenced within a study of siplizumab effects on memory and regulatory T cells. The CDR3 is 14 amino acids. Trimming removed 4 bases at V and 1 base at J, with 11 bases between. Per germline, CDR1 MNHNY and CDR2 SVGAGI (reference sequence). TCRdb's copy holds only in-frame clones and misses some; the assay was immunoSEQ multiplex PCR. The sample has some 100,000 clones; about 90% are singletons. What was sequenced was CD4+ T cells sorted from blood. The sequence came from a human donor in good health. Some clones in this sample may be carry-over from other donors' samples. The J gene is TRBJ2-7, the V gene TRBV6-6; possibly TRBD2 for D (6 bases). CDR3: CASSWRDGSYEQYF. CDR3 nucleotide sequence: TGTGCCAGCAGTTGGAGGGACGGTTCCTACGAGCAGTACTTC.